The sample holds a few counts of the clone carrying this TCR beta chain. Its specificity is unknown. The source of the sample is a study of human T cells and chemical hapten exposure. Study-wide results and caveats: PT1 expanded TCR counts and patch test score were linked, and their correlation was positive. The number of TCRs over 1 in 1000 frequency stayed unchanged after DPC.

Time point noted: patch test 1, 2 weeks after DPC sensitization. Treatment of the sample: therapeutic diphenylcyclopropenone sensitization with weekly scalp DPC. Blood, whole and unfractionated, served as the source for total RNA extraction. Methods used by the authors: A per-sample median of about 95,000 TCRs was observed, with counts ranging from about 20,000 to 690,600. MiXCR, applied by TCRdb to the RACE reads, yields one record per CDR3 protein. The V and J calls, along with clone size, are taken from TCRdb and not from the paper's own processing. Of 75,000 to 95,000 distinct CDR3 sequences detected, approximately 12% appear once; the ten largest clones hold approximately 3.7%. V was clipped by 6 bases and J by 3 bases, with 14 bases between them. Germline-derived CDR1 and CDR2 are ENHRY and SYGVKD. This CDR3 comprises 14 residues.

This rearrangement joins TRBV10-3 to TRBJ1-1, with D possibly matching TRBD1 (5 bases). The starting material was whole blood, obtained in connection with sensitization to the hapten diphenylcyclopropenone (DPC). This receptor was obtained from a woman aged 55-75 years with alopecia areata. Some clones in this sample may be carry-over from other donors' samples. Here the CDR3 reads CAISQGDVDTEAFF. Here the CDR3 DNA reads TGTGCCATCAGCCAAGGGGATGTGGACACTGAAGCTTTCTTT.